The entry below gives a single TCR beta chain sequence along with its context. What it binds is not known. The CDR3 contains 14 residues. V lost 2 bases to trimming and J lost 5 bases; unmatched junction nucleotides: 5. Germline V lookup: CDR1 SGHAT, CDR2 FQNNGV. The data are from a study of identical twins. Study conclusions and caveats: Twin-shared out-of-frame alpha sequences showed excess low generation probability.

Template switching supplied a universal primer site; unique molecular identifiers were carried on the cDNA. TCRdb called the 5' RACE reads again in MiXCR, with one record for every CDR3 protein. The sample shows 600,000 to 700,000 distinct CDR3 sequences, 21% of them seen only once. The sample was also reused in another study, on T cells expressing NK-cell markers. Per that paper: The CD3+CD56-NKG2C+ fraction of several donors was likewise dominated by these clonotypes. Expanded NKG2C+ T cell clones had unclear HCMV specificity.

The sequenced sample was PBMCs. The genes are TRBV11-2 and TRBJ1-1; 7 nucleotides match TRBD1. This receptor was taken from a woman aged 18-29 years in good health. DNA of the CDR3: TGTGCCAGCAGCTTACTAACAGGGGAGACTGAAGCTTTCTTT. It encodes CASSLLTGETEAFF.